This T cell receptor (beta chain) was sequenced during a study of blood T cells in healthy people across ages. Study at large: Template switching caught about one barcoded beta molecule for each two T cells.

Regarding this clonotype: Its target is unknown.

Investigators took around 10 milliliters of peripheral blood from every donor. For the second PCR, which ran for 7 to 11 cycles, a sample-barcoded 5' primer and a J-beta primer mix were used. TCRdb processed the 5' RACE reads anew with MiXCR; each CDR3 protein has one entry. The sample records approximately 730,000 distinct CDR3 sequences, roughly 53% being singletons. This CDR3 is 12 amino acids long. Study-wide results and limits: A roughly linear fall in TCR beta diversity per million T cells was seen with increasing age.

The chain employs TRBV12-3 or TRBV12-4 and TRBJ2-4, with D perhaps matching TRBD2 (5 bases). The J call may be wrong; the DNA end is better matched by TRBJ2-7. Sequencing input: blood. The receptor was derived from a man older than 75 in good health. CDR3 nucleotide sequence: TGTGCCAGCACTTTCGGAGGATACGAGCAGTACTTC. The encoded protein is CASTFGGYEQYF.